What follows are 19 T cell receptor beta chains derived from one specimen sequenced in a study of long-term antiretroviral therapy in people with HIV. Survey level was the resolution at which the v3.0 immunoSEQ assay ran. The method was immunoSEQ multiplex PCR; TCRdb's version includes in-frame clones alone and lacks a portion of them. The sample shows 15,000 to 20,000 clones, about 89% of them seen only once. The source was unsorted PBMCs, collected 0.5 years after starting antiretroviral therapy. Receptors originate from a man between 40 and 49 years old with HIV.

This chain uses TRBV9 with TRBJ1-5, with no clear D. With 3 bases removed from V and 2 bases from J, the gap between germline ends came to 9 bases. This CDR3 is built from 14 residues. Germline CDR1 SGDLS, CDR2 YYNGEE. The CDR3 region is CASSGFGGNQPQHF. Here the CDR3 DNA reads TGTGCCAGCAGCGGATTCGGGGGCAATCAGCCCCAGCATTTT.

The chain joins TRBV12-5 to TRBJ2-3; D is unclear. Germline CDR1 is LGHNT and CDR2 is FRNRAP. Trimming took 5 bases from V and 2 from J, leaving 11 bases between them. The CDR3 contains 14 residues. In DNA form, the CDR3 reads TGTGCTAGTGGTCCCCGGACCACCACAGATACGCAGTATTTT. Protein product: CASGPRTTTDTQYF.

The chain links TRBV2 to TRBJ1-4; the match to TRBD1 covers 7 bases. This CDR3 is built from 16 residues. V lost 6 bases and J lost 8; bases outside the gene matches: 15. The V gene's germline CDR1 is SNHLY and CDR2 FYNNEI. Written as DNA, the CDR3 is TGTGCCAGCAGGCTAAGAACAGGGGTGACTGGCGAAAAACTGTTTTTT. Protein sequence: CASRLRTGVTGEKLFF. The whole variable domain, filled in from reference TRBV2 and TRBJ1-4, reads EPEVTQTPSHQVTQMGQEVILRCVPISNHLYFYWYRQILGQKVEFLVSFYNNEISEKSEIFDDQFSVERPDGSNFTLKIRSTKLEDSAMYFCASRLRTGVTGEKLFFGSGTQLSVL.

The genes are TRBV30 and TRBJ2-5; 10 positions agree with TRBD1. The CDR3 loop spans 13 amino acids. J lost 5 bases, V lost 5 bases, and 5 bases had no gene match. Germline lookup yields CDR1 GTSNPN and CDR2 SVGIG (reference sequence). The CDR3: CAWATGGWETQYF. CDR3 in DNA: TGTGCCTGGGCGACAGGGGGCTGGGAGACCCAGTACTTC.

J is TRBJ1-1 and V is TRBV5-1; no reliable D call. Trimming pared 0 bases from V and 0 bases from J, leaving 9 bases between. The CDR3 loop spans 15 amino acids. Germline-derived CDR1 and CDR2 are SGHRS and YFSETQ. The CDR3 nucleotides read TGCGCCAGCAGCTTGGACCCAGGCTTGAACACTGAAGCTTTCTTT. This codes for CASSLDPGLNTEAFF.

The chain uses TRBV5-1 and TRBJ2-2, with D tentatively TRBD1 (6 bases). V lost 4 bases to trimming and J lost 3 bases, with 10 bases between them. From germline, CDR1 is SGHRS and CDR2 YFSETQ. This CDR3 has 14 residues. CDR3 region: CASSPSGDTGELFF. The DNA of the CDR3 is TGCGCCAGCAGCCCATCAGGGGACACCGGGGAGCTGTTTTTT. Full variable domain (rest looked up from reference TRBV5-1 and TRBJ2-2): KAGVTQTPRYLIKTRGQQVTLSCSPISGHRSVSWYQQTPGQGLQFLFEYFSETQRNKGNFPGRFSGRQFSNSRSEMNVSTLELGDSALYLCASSPSGDTGELFFGEGSRLTVL.

The chain uses TRBV5-1 and TRBJ1-1, with TRBD1 as a possible D gene (6 bases). The germline V and J ends were trimmed by 4 bases and 7 bases, with 17 bases remaining between them. CDR3 length: 14 residues. Germline values: CDR1 SGHRS, CDR2 YFSETQ. CDR3 nucleotide sequence: TGCGCCAGCAGCCTGACAGGTTTTAAACTTGAAGCTTTCTTT. Translation: CASSLTGFKLEAFF.

In DNA form, the CDR3 reads TGTGCCATCAGGTCTTCCTATGGCTACACCTTC. Translation gives CAIRSSYGYTF. J is TRBJ1-2 and V is TRBV10-3; no clear D gene. V dropped 6 bases and J dropped 4 bases, with 6 bases sitting between them. The CDR3 contains 11 residues. CDR1 is ENHRY and CDR2 is SYGVKD in the germline V gene.

This sequence joins TRBV11-3 and TRBJ2-1, with D tentatively TRBD1 (5 bases). V dropped 4 bases and J dropped 7 bases, with 11 bases sitting between them. There are 13 residues in the CDR3. CDR1 and CDR2 from the germline V gene are SGHNT and YENEEA. Written as DNA, the CDR3 is TGTGCCAGCAGCTCGATCAGGGATAATGAGCAGTTCTTC. The encoded protein is CASSSIRDNEQFF.

The rearrangement links TRBV9 to TRBJ1-5; D not resolved. Germline-derived CDR1 and CDR2 are SGDLS and YYNGEE. V lost 8 bases, J lost 1 base, and 7 bases lay in between. The CDR3 spans 12 residues. CDR3 DNA sequence: TGTGCCAGTGGCACGAGCAATCAGCCCCAGCATTTT. It translates to CASGTSNQPQHF.

The chain carries TRBV18 and TRBJ2-5, with 12 bases identical to TRBD2. The CDR3 consists of 16 residues. The V gene end was trimmed by 5 bases and the J gene end by 3 bases; junction bases not matched to a gene: 7. Germline CDR1 is KGHSH and CDR2 is LQKENI. In DNA form, the CDR3 reads TGTGCCAGCTCATCACGGCTAGCGGGGGGGAAAGAGACCCAGTACTTC. This gives the protein CASSSRLAGGKETQYF.

The chain has TRBV5-1 and TRBJ1-1, with D uncertain. V was clipped by 0 bases and J by 5 bases, with 8 bases between them. The length of the CDR3 is 13 residues. The germline CDR1 and CDR2 sequences are SGHRS and YFSETQ. CDR3 coding DNA: TGCGCCAGCAGCTTGGTACAAGCTACTGAAGCTTTCTTT. Its translation: CASSLVQATEAFF.

V gene TRBV5-5 combines with J gene TRBJ2-6, with no clear D. CDR1 is SGHKS and CDR2 is YYEKEE in the germline V gene (reference sequence). CDR3 size: 15 residues. V dropped 4 bases and J dropped 0 bases, with 8 bases sitting between them. The CDR3: CASSLGYSGANVLTF. The CDR3 bases are TGTGCCAGCAGCCTCGGTTACTCTGGGGCCAACGTCCTGACTTTC.

This chain links TRBV5-5 with TRBJ1-1; D ambiguous. The CDR3 runs to 16 residues. Germline lookup yields CDR1 SGHKS and CDR2 YYEKEE (reference sequence). Trimming shortened V by 0 bases and J by 6 bases, and 18 bases separated the two germline ends. The CDR3 region is CASSLAGLGLRAEAFF. The DNA of the CDR3 is TGTGCCAGCAGCTTGGCGGGATTGGGCTTACGCGCTGAAGCTTTCTTT.

The J gene is TRBJ2-7, the V gene TRBV9; perhaps TRBD2 as D (5 bases). This CDR3 has 15 amino acids. V lost 5 bases and J lost 2, with 17 bases in between. CDR1 is SGDLS, CDR2 YYNGEE, per germline. The CDR3, as DNA: TGTGCCAGCAGTCCTACTCCGAGGGCTCCCTACGAGCAGTACTTC. It specifies CASSPTPRAPYEQYF.

The rearrangement uses TRBV7-6 and TRBJ2-7; 8 bases line up with TRBD1. The length of the CDR3 is 15 residues. The trim removed 4 bases at V and 5 bases at J, leaving 10 bases unmatched. CDR1 and CDR2 (germline): SGHVS, FNYEAQ. For the CDR3, the DNA is TGTGCCAGCAGCTCGGCTGGACAGGGAGTAAACGAGCAGTACTTC. Translating it yields CASSSAGQGVNEQYF.

V gene TRBV5-1 combines with J gene TRBJ2-5, with D possibly being TRBD1 (5 bases). V lost 0 bases and J 2 bases, leaving 11 bases between the germline ends. Germline-derived CDR1 and CDR2 are SGHRS and YFSETQ. The CDR3 has 15 amino acids. The CDR3, as DNA: TGCGCCAGCAGCTTGGGGGGCAGTGGGCAAGAGACCCAGTACTTC. This encodes CASSLGGSGQETQYF.

The V gene is TRBV11-2, the J gene TRBJ2-3; possible D gene TRBD2, 6 bases. The germline V and J ends were trimmed by 1 base and 2 bases, with 16 bases remaining between them. CDR1 SGHAT and CDR2 FQNNGV come from the germline V gene. This CDR3 is 17 amino acids long. DNA for the CDR3: TGTGCCAGCAGCTTAGGGTTACGTAGCGGAACCACAGATACGCAGTATTTT. It codes for CASSLGLRSGTTDTQYF.

The gene calls are TRBV27 and TRBJ2-1; D possibly corresponds to TRBD1 (5 bases). This CDR3 is 14 amino acids long. Germline CDR1 reads MNHEY; CDR2 reads SMNVEV (reference sequence). V lost 3 bases and J lost 3, with 9 bases in between. CDR3 bases: TGTGCCAGCAGTTTCGACAGTTTCTACAATGAGCAGTTCTTC. It is translated as CASSFDSFYNEQFF.